This T cell receptor beta chain was sequenced during a study of T cell responses to AZD1222 COVID-19 vaccine. The CDR3 length is 15 residues. Germline V gives CDR1 SGHNT, CDR2 YYREEE (reference sequence). V dropped 3 bases and J dropped 2; count of bases not matched to a gene: 5. A remark on this clone: Its target is not known.

Study-wide points: Spike-spanning, vaccine-associated CD4 TCRs were dominant at 160-218 and 743-854. The sample set comprised mostly white British donors with more females, and clonal diversity was possibly underestimated. Repertoires in all cases were sampled only once the peak T cell response had passed. Compared with day 0, the breadth and depth of the Spike-specific TCR repertoire rose significantly after two doses of AZD1222.

TCRdb's copy holds only in-frame clones and misses some; the assay was immunoSEQ multiplex PCR. The table has approximately 57,000 clones, 70% to 90% seen once. The sequencing used peripheral blood, collected on day 0 of AZD1222 vaccination. The rearrangement joins TRBV5-4 to TRBJ2-5; 9 positions match TRBD2. The origin of this receptor is an adult in good health. Written as DNA, the CDR3 is TGTGCCAGCAGCTCGCTGACTAGCGGACAAGAGACCCAGTACTTC. It encodes CASSSLTSGQETQYF.